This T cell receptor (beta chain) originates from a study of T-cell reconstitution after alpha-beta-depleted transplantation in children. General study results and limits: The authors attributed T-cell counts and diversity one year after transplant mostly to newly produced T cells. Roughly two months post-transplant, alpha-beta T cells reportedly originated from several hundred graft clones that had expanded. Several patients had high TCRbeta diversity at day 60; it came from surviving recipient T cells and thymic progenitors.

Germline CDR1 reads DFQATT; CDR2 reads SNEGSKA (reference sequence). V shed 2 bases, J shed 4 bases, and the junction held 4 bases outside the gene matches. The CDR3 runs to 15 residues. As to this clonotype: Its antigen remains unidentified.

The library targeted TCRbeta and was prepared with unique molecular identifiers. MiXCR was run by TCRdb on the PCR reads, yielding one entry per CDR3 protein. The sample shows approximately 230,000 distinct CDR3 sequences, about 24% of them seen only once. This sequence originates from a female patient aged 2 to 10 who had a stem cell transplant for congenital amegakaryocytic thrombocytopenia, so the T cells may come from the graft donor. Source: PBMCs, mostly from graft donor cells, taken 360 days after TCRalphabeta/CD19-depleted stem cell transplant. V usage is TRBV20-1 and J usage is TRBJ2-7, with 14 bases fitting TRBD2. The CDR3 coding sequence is TGCAGTGCTAGAAGCGGGACTAGCGGGAGTTACGAGCAGTACTTC. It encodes CSARSGTSGSYEQYF.